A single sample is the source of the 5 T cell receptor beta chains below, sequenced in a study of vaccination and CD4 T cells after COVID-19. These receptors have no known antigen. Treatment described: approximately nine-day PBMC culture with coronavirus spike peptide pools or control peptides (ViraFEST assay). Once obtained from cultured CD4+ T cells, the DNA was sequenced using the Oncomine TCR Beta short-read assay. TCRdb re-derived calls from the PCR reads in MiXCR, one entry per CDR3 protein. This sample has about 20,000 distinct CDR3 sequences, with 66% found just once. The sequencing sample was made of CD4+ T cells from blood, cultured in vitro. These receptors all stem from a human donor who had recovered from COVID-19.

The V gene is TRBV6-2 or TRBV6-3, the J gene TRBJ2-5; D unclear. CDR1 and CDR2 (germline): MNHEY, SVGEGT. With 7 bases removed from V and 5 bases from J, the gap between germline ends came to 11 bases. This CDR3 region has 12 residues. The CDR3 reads CASNLDGETQYF. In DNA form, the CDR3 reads TGTGCCAGCAACTTAGACGGGGAGACCCAGTACTTC.

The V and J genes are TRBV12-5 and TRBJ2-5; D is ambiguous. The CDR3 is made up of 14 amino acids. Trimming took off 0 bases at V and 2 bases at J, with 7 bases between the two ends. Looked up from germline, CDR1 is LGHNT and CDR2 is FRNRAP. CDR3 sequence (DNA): TGTGCTAGTGGTTTGGTAGGCGGTCAAGAGACCCAGTACTTC. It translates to CASGLVGGQETQYF.

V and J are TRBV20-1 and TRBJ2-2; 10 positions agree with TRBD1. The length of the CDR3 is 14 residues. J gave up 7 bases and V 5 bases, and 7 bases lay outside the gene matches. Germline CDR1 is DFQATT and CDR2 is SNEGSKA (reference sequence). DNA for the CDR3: TGCAGTGCTGTACGGACAGGGGGTGGCGGGGAGCTGTTTTTT. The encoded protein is CSAVRTGGGGELFF.

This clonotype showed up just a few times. The CDR3 bases are TGTGCCAGCAGTTACCCTAGAACCCGGGATTCCTACGAGCAGTACTTC. This codes for CASSYPRTRDSYEQYF. The chain combines TRBV6-2 or TRBV6-3 with TRBJ2-7; weak D call: TRBD2 (5 bases). The CDR3 has 16 amino acids. Germline CDR1 reads MNHEY; CDR2 reads SVGEGT. V lost 2 bases to trimming and J lost 1 base, with 15 bases between them.

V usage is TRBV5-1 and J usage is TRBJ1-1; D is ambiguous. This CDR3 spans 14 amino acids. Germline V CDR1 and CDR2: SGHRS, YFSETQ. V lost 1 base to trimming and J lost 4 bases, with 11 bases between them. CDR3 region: CASSLTVSATEAFF. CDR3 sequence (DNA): TGCGCCAGCAGCTTGACAGTTTCCGCCACTGAAGCTTTCTTT.